The 8 T cell receptor beta chains below all came from one sample that was sequenced in a study of cytomegalovirus exposure and HLA in healthy donors. Repertoires were generated with immunoSEQ multiplex PCR, while TCRdb's copy carries only in-frame clones and drops some. The table lists roughly 150,000 clones, approximately 91% of them singletons. Sequences were obtained from PBMCs. These receptors were taken from a woman between 18 and 30 years old in good health and CMV-seropositive.

V is TRBV5-4 and J is TRBJ2-1, with a tentative D call TRBD1 (6 bases). This CDR3 is 14 amino acids long. CDR1 SGHNT and CDR2 YYREEE come from the germline V gene (reference sequence). Trimming cost V 4 bases and J 1 base, with 9 bases left between them. CDR3 residues: CASSRGQSYNEQFF. CDR3 bases: TGTGCCAGCAGCCGTGGACAGTCCTACAATGAGCAGTTCTTC.

The V and J genes are TRBV7-3 and TRBJ2-2; D not resolved. CDR3 length: 13 amino acids. The germline CDR1 and CDR2 sequences are SGHTA and FQGTGA. V was clipped by 5 bases and J by 6 bases, with 10 bases between them. CDR3 coding DNA: TGTGCCAGCAGCGATTACAGCTCCGGGGAGCTGTTTTTT. This gives the protein CASSDYSSGELFF.

The gene calls are TRBV13 and TRBJ2-7; TRBD1 matches at 7 bases. Germline CDR1 PRHDT, CDR2 FYEKMQ (reference sequence). The CDR3 has 15 amino acids. J was trimmed by 3 bases and V by 0 bases; bases with no gene match: 5. Written as DNA, the CDR3 is TGTGCCAGCAGCTTAGGGGGACAGAGGAGCTACGAGCAGTACTTC. It translates to CASSLGGQRSYEQYF.

The chain uses TRBV2 and TRBJ2-7, with TRBD2 as a possible D gene (5 bases). The V end lost 7 bases, the J end lost 4 bases, and 20 bases lay between the germline ends. Germline V gene data show CDR1 as SNHLY and CDR2 as FYNNEI. The CDR3 contains 15 residues. The CDR3 DNA reads as TGTGCCAGCATAAAAAATGGAGGAGTTACTTACGAGCAGTACTTC. It codes for CASIKNGGVTYEQYF.

The V gene is TRBV6-1, the J gene TRBJ2-2; 9 bases line up with TRBD1. With 6 bases clipped from V and 5 bases from J, the junction kept 1 base outside the gene matches. This CDR3 has 13 amino acids. Germline CDR1 and CDR2: MNHNS and SASEGT. The CDR3 DNA reads as TGTGCCAGCAGAGGACAGGGGACCGGGGAGCTGTTTTTT. Its protein product is CASRGQGTGELFF.

This clone has only a few counts. Other nucleotide sequences from this sample produce the same CDR3. The chain employs TRBV6-5 and TRBJ1-5; weak D call: TRBD1 (5 bases). Trimming shortened V by 6 bases and J by 5 bases, and 11 bases separated the two germline ends. Germline values: CDR1 MNHEY, CDR2 SVGAGI. The CDR3 extends over 13 amino acids. This CDR3 reads CASRRQGDQPQHF. In DNA form, the CDR3 reads TGTGCCAGCAGGCGGCAGGGCGATCAGCCCCAGCATTTT.

The V call is TRBV29-1, the J call TRBJ2-1, with 12 bases identical to TRBD2. The length of the CDR3 is 15 residues. V trimming: 3 bases; J trimming: 7 bases; junction bases outside the gene matches: 7. Germline CDR1 is SQVTM and CDR2 is ANQGSEA. CDR3 region: CSVDLTSGRSNEQFF. The CDR3 bases are TGCAGCGTTGATCTTACTAGCGGGAGGAGTAATGAGCAGTTCTTC.

This clone was seen once. The chain joins TRBV5-4 to TRBJ1-2; 12 bases are a match to TRBD1. Germline lookup yields CDR1 SGHNT and CDR2 YYREEE (reference sequence). The CDR3 length is 16 residues. V lost 3 bases to trimming and J lost 3 bases; unmatched junction nucleotides: 6. CDR3 protein: CASSSGTGGVDYGYTF. As DNA, the CDR3 is TGTGCCAGCAGCTCGGGGACAGGGGGCGTAGACTATGGCTACACCTTC.